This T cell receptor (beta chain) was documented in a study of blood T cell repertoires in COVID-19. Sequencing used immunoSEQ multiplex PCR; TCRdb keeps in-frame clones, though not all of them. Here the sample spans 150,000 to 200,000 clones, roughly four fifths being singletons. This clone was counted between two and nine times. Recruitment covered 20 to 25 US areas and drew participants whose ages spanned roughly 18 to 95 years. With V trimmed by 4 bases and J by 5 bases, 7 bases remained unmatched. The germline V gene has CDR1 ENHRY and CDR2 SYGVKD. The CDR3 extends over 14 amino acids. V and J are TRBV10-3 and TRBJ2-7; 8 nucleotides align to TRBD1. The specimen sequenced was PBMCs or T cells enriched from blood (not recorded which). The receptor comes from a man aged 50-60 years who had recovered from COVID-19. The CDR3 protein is CAISVRTGPDEQYF. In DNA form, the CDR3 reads TGTGCCATCAGTGTTAGGACAGGGCCGGACGAGCAGTACTTC.